This T cell receptor (beta chain) is from a study of CD8 T cells in Susac syndrome. The diagnostic criteria for definite or probable disease, as recently defined, were met by the patients with Susac syndrome. With random hexamers, 0.5 to 1 ug RNA was reverse transcribed. TCRdb itself ran the immunoSEQ multiplex PCR reads through MiXCR, one entry per CDR3 protein. Counted here are 120,000 or so distinct CDR3 sequences, over 90% occurring once; the ten biggest clones make up around 0.28%. V was shortened by 3 bases and J by 4 bases, with 12 bases between the two germline ends. The CDR3 totals 15 residues. The V gene's germline CDR1 is SGHTA and CDR2 FQGNSA.

Sample: CD8+ T cells from PBMCs. This rearrangement joins TRBV7-2 to TRBJ2-2; no firm D call. The clonotype comes from a human donor with Susac syndrome. The chain's CDR3 is CASSLDGPGTGELFF. CDR3 in DNA: TGTGCCAGCAGCTTGGACGGCCCCGGCACCGGGGAGCTGTTTTTT.